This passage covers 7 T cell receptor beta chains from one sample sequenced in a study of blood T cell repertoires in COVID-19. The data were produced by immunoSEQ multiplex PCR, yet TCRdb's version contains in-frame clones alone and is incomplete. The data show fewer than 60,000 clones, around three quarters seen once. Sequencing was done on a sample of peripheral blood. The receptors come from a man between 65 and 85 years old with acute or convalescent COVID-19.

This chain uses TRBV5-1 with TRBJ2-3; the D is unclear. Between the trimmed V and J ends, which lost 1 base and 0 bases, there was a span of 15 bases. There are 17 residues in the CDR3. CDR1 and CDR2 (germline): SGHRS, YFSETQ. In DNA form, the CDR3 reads TGCGCCAGCAGCTTGTCAGTTGGGCAGAAGAGCACAGATACGCAGTATTTT. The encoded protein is CASSLSVGQKSTDTQYF.

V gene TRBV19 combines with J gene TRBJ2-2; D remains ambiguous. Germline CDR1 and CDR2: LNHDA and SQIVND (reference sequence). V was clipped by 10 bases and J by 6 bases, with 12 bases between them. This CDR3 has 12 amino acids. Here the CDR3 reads CATTLRPGELFF. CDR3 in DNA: TGTGCCACGACTCTTAGGCCCGGGGAGCTGTTTTTT.

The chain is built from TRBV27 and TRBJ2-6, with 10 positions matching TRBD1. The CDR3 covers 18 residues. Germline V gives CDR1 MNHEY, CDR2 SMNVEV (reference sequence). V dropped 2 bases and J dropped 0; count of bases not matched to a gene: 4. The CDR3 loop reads CASSLRRQGASGANVLTF. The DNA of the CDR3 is TGTGCCAGCAGTTTACGAAGACAGGGGGCCTCTGGGGCCAACGTCCTGACTTTC.

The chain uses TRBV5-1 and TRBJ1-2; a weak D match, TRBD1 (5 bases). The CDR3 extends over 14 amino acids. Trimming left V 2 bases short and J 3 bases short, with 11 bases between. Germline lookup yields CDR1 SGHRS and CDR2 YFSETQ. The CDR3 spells CASSLSGVDYGYTF. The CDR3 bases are TGCGCCAGCAGCTTATCGGGGGTCGACTATGGCTACACCTTC. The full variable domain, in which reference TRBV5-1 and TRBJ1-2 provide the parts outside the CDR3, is KAGVTQTPRYLIKTRGQQVTLSCSPISGHRSVSWYQQTPGQGLQFLFEYFSETQRNKGNFPGRFSGRQFSNSRSEMNVSTLELGDSALYLCASSLSGVDYGYTFGSGTRLTVV.

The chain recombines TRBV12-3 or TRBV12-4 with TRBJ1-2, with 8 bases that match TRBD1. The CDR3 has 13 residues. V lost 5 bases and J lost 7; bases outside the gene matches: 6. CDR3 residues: CASSQGQGPGYTF. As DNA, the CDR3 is TGTGCCAGCAGTCAAGGACAGGGTCCTGGCTACACCTTC.

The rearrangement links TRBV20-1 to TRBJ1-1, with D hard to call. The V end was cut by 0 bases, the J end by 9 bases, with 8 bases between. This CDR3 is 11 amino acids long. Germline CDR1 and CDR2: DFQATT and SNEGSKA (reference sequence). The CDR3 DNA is TGCAGTGCTAGAGAAGGCGGAAAAGCTTTCTTT. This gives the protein CSAREGGKAFF.

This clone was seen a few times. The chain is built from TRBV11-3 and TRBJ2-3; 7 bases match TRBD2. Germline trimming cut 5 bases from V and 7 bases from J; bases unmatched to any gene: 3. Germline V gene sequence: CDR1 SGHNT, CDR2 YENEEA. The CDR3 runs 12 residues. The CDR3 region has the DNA TGTGCCAGCAGCCGCGGGGGACATACGCAGTATTTT. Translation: CASSRGGHTQYF.